One and the same sample provided the 5 T cell receptor beta chains below, sequenced in a study of blood T cell repertoires in COVID-19 (dated by TCRdb to the early 2020s). The library was obtained by the immunoSEQ multiplex PCR assay. The table comes from immuneACCESS by way of TCRdb, which keeps in-frame sequences with V and J called. Part of the clones is missing from these tables; in studies checked, under half for an unresolved V gene and the rest for unknown reasons. This sample gives 200,000 to 250,000 clones in total; 81% of them show up just once. The ten biggest clones cover around 7% of the sample. Sequencing input: peripheral blood. These receptors originate from a woman aged 80 or over with COVID-19, enrolled during active disease.

This clone was seen a single time. The chain couples TRBV7-2 to TRBJ2-5, with TRBD2 matching over 10 bases. This CDR3 has 19 residues. The junction had 12 bases not matched to a gene; V was cut back by 0 bases and J by 2 bases. Germline CDR1 reads SGHTA; CDR2 reads FQGNSA. The CDR3 sequence: CASSLAAGRLAGAQETQYF. The DNA of the CDR3 is TGTGCCAGCAGCTTAGCCGCGGGTCGGCTAGCGGGAGCTCAAGAGACCCAGTACTTC.

The chain combines TRBV10-3 with TRBJ1-1; 7 nucleotides align to TRBD1. The CDR3 has 15 residues. V lost 2 bases, J lost 2 bases, and 5 bases stayed unmatched. The V gene's germline CDR1 is ENHRY and CDR2 SYGVKD. The CDR3 protein is CAISERGQSNTEAFF. CDR3 nucleotides: TGTGCCATCAGTGAGAGGGGACAGAGTAACACTGAAGCTTTCTTT.

The chain links TRBV30 to TRBJ1-1; TRBD1 aligns across 8 bases. CDR1 and CDR2 (germline): GTSNPN, SVGIG (reference sequence). Trimming cost V 0 bases and J 1 base; bases outside gene matches: 10. This CDR3 is built from 17 residues. The CDR3 bases are TGTGCCTGGAGTGTATTAGGAGGCAGGGGGCAGAACACTGAAGCTTTCTTT. Amino acids: CAWSVLGGRGQNTEAFF. Full variable domain (missing parts from reference TRBV30 and TRBJ1-1): SQTIHQWPATLVQPVGSPLSLECTVEGTSNPNLYWYRQAAGRGLQLLFYSVGIGQISSEVPQNLSASRPQDRQFILSSKKLLLSDSGFYLCAWSVLGGRGQNTEAFFGQGTRLTVV.

The chain links TRBV18 to TRBJ1-5; D gene uncertain. CDR1 is KGHSH, CDR2 LQKENI, per germline. CDR3 size: 13 residues. The ends were cut back, 4 bases at V and 4 bases at J, with 8 bases in the middle. Here the CDR3 reads CASSLSGNQPQHF. The CDR3 coding sequence is TGTGCCAGCTCACTTTCGGGAAATCAGCCCCAGCATTTT.

This clone has a handful of counts. This chain connects TRBV19 to TRBJ2-5; D might be TRBD2 (5 bases). The CDR3 runs 14 residues. V lost 6 bases and J lost 4, with 15 bases in between. The germline CDR1 and CDR2 sequences are LNHDA and SQIVND (reference sequence). CDR3 protein: CASRRVPAAETQYF. CDR3 bases: TGTGCCAGTAGGAGGGTCCCGGCGGCAGAGACCCAGTACTTC.